This entry is about one TCR beta chain. The data derive from a study of blood T cell repertoires in COVID-19. Germline trimming cut 0 bases from V and 7 bases from J; bases unmatched to any gene: 11. This CDR3 is 16 amino acids long. Germline values: CDR1 GTSNPN, CDR2 SVGIG (reference sequence). Authors' processing steps: Amplification of reference gene primers provided the estimated nucleated cell counts. Using immunoSEQ multiplex PCR, the repertoire was profiled, and TCRdb retains in-frame clones only, with some absent. V and J calls and clone size are as listed in that table; D and trimming were resolved from the DNA. The sample lists some 250,000 clones, approximately 90% seen once, with about 2.1% in the top ten.

The gene calls are TRBV30 and TRBJ2-1, with TRBD2 matching over 8 bases. Sequencing input: PBMCs or T cells enriched from blood (not recorded which). This receptor was obtained from a woman between 40 and 55 years old with acute COVID-19. This CDR3 reads CAWSVLMTGGHNEQFF. The CDR3 nucleotides are TGTGCCTGGAGTGTACTGATGACGGGGGGGCATAATGAGCAGTTCTTC.